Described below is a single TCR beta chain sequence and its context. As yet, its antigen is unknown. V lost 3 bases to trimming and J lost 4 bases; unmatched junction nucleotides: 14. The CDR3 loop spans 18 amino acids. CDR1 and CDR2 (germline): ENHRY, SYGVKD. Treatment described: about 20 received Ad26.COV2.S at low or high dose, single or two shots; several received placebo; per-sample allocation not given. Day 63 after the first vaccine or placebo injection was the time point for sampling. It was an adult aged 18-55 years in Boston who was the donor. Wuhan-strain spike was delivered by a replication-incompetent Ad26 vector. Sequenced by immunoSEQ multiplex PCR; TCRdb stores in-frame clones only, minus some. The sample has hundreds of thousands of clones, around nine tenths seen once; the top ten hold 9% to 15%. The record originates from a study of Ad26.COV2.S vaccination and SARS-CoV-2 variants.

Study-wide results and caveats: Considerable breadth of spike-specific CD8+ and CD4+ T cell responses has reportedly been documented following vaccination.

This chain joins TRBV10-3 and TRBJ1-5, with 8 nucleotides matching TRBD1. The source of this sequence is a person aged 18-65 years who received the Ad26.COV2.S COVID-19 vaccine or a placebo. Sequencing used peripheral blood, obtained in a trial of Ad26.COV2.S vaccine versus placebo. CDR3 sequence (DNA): TGTGCCATCAGTGATGGGACAGGCGCGTTTGGCGGGAATCAGCCCCAGCATTTT. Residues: CAISDGTGAFGGNQPQHF.